These T cell receptor beta chains were read from a single sample in a study of shared clonotypes between healthy human individuals. Generated by immunoSEQ multiplex PCR, the TCRdb table keeps only in-frame clones and is missing some. Counted here are about half a million clones, less than 85% occurring once; the ten biggest clones make up 10% to 15%. The sample taken for sequencing was PBMCs. Every receptor here comes from a woman aged 40-49 years in good health. Some clones in this sample may be carry-over from other donors' samples. Each CDR3 is given with its conserved first and last residue. The order of the fields is clone size, J gene, D gene, V gene, CDR3 protein, CDR3 DNA. A D gene is named only where the DNA matches it firmly. A clone size is listed for some rows: how often the clone was seen (once, few, many), or a class if it is expanded.

NA | TRBJ2-1 | NA | TRBV5-1 | CASSIGRGAYNEQFF | TGCGCCAGCAGCATTGGTAGAGGCGCCTACAATGAGCAGTTCTTC
NA | TRBJ2-1 | TRBD2 | TRBV18 | CATRAGVGYNEQFF | TGTGCCACCCGAGCGGGAGTAGGCTACAATGAGCAGTTCTTC
NA | TRBJ1-5 | NA | TRBV7-2 | CASSLGWASQPQHF | TGTGCCAGCAGCTTAGGCTGGGCTTCTCAGCCCCAGCATTTT
NA | TRBJ1-2 | TRBD1 | TRBV11-2 | CASSFGDSRNYGYTF | TGTGCCAGCAGCTTTGGGGACAGTCGCAACTATGGCTACACCTTC
NA | TRBJ2-1 | NA | TRBV7-2 | CASSFQPSNEQFF | TGTGCCAGCAGTTTCCAACCTTCCAATGAGCAGTTCTTC
few | TRBJ2-7 | NA | TRBV6-1 | CASTKDYYEQYF | TGTGCCAGCACCAAGGACTACTACGAGCAGTACTTC
NA | TRBJ2-7 | NA | TRBV7-2 | CASSSRGQNNEQYF | TGTGCCAGCAGCTCCCGTGGGCAGAACAACGAGCAGTACTTC
NA | TRBJ2-7 | NA | TRBV7-2 | CASSLGRNSYEQYF | TGTGCCAGCAGCTTAGGTCGAAACTCCTACGAGCAGTACTTC
NA | TRBJ1-5 | NA | TRBV27 | CASSLWLGEQPQHF | TGTGCCAGCAGTTTATGGTTGGGGGAACAGCCCCAGCATTTT
many | TRBJ2-5 | NA | TRBV6-4 | CASSDTYGETQYF | TGTGCCAGCAGTGACACTTACGGCGAGACCCAGTACTTC
NA | TRBJ2-5 | NA | TRBV18 | CASSLWTGPQETQYF | TGTGCCAGCTCACTGTGGACGGGACCCCAAGAGACCCAGTACTTC
NA | TRBJ1-1 | NA | TRBV5-1 | CASSLGQVNTEAFF | TGCGCCAGCAGCCTGGGGCAGGTGAACACTGAAGCTTTCTTT
NA | TRBJ2-6 | NA | TRBV28 | CASSSSGFSGANVLTF | TGTGCCAGCAGCTCCTCAGGTTTTTCTGGGGCCAACGTCCTGACTTTC
once | TRBJ2-7 | TRBD1 | TRBV2 | CASSSDRGLYEQYF | TGTGCCAGCAGCAGCGACAGGGGGCTGTACGAGCAGTACTTC
NA | TRBJ2-2 | TRBD2 | TRBV7-9 | CASSYGTSGSTGELFF | TGTGCCAGCAGCTACGGGACTAGCGGGTCTACCGGGGAGCTGTTTTTT
NA | TRBJ2-2 | NA | TRBV6-1 | CASRVRGNNGELFF | TGTGCCAGCAGAGTGCGAGGGAACAACGGGGAGCTGTTTTTT
NA | TRBJ2-1 | NA | TRBV18 | CASSLIRTTGEQFF | TGTGCCAGCTCACTTATACGGACTACCGGTGAGCAGTTCTTC
NA | TRBJ2-7 | NA | TRBV29-1 | CSVADTYEQYF | TGCAGCGTAGCAGACACCTACGAGCAGTACTTC
NA | TRBJ2-3 | NA | TRBV28 | CASSSLPQGITDTQYF | TGTGCCAGCAGTTCCTTACCACAGGGAATCACAGATACGCAGTATTTT
NA | TRBJ1-2 | NA | TRBV6-6 | CAASLAGTSYGYTF | TGTGCCGCCTCCCTGGCGGGTACAAGCTATGGCTACACCTTC
NA | TRBJ2-7 | TRBD2 | TRBV28 | CASSSSGRGVYEQYF | TGTGCCAGCAGCTCTAGCGGGAGGGGGGTCTACGAGCAGTACTTC
NA | TRBJ2-1 | TRBD1 | TRBV7-9 | CASSLGVTGGSYNEQFF | TGTGCCAGCAGCTTAGGGGTGACAGGGGGCAGTTACAATGAGCAGTTCTTC